The clone carrying this TCR beta chain was seen many times. As yet, its antigen is unknown. The data originate from a study of CD8 T cells in ankylosing spondylitis. Study-wide results and limits: Earlier studies detected some motif variants in reactive arthritis synovial fluid and blood.

The CDR3 sequence is 14 residues long. V dropped 0 bases and J dropped 4 bases, with 9 bases sitting between them. CDR1 and CDR2 from the germline V gene are DFQATT and SNEGSKA (reference sequence). TCRdb reprocessed the 5' RACE reads via MiXCR and lists one record per CDR3 protein. The sample consists of under 400,000 distinct CDR3 sequences, approximately 10% of them appearing once. The clonotype originates from a female donor with ankylosing spondylitis or in good health (not recorded which). Sequencing used blood, either unsorted or a sorted T cell fraction (not recorded which). This chain connects TRBV20-1 to TRBJ1-4; D not resolved. CDR3 protein: CSARDHSNNEKLFF. The CDR3 nucleotides are TGCAGTGCTAGAGATCACAGCAATAATGAAAAACTGTTTTTT.